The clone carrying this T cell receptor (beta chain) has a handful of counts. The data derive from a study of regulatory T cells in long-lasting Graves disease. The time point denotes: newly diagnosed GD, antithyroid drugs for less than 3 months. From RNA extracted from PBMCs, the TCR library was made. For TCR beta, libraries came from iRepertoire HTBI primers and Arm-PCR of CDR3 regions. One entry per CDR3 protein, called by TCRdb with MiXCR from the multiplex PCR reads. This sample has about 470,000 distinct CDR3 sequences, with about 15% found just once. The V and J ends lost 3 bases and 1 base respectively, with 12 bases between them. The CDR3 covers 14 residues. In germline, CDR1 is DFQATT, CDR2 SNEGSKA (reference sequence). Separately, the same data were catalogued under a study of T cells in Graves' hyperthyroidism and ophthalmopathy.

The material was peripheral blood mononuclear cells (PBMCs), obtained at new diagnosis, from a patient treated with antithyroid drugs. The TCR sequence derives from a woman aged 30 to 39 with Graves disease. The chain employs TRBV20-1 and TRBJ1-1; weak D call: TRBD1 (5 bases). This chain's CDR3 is CSASQGIANTEAFF. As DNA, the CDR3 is TGCAGTGCTAGCCAGGGAATCGCGAACACTGAAGCTTTCTTT.